This T cell receptor (beta chain) was retrieved from a study of shared clonotypes between healthy human individuals (dated by TCRdb to about 2020). Concerning the study at large: The cohort comprised a couple of women and a few men aged 18 to 49 years. For each donor, three plates each were used for CD4 naive and CD4 memory, two plates were used for CD8 naive, and one plate was used for CD8 memory. To estimate repertoire size and how much clonotype sharing occurs between individuals, the study deeply sequenced the blood TCR repertoires of five or six healthy adults. Libraries were prepared and TCR repertoires were sequenced by different laboratories using diverse techniques, in order to increase sequencing depth and limit assay-specific biases. Each donor's leukapheresis produced roughly between roughly 0.85 and 9 billion PBMCs.

Using the deep immunoSEQ assay, TCR CDR3 regions were amplified from genomic DNA by multiplex PCR. Extracted genomic DNA from each cell subset was distributed evenly across all wells of several immunoSEQ 96-well plates, and each plate was treated as a replicate. For sorted subsets, about 200 ng genomic DNA, equal to tens of thousands of T cell genomes, was loaded into each replicate PCR. Purified libraries were quantified with a Qubit 3.0 fluorometer, sized on a Bioanalyzer 2100, and re-quantified with the KAPA Library Quantification kit. Each immunoSEQ 96-well plate was sequenced on its own single-read 150-cycle Illumina NextSeq 550 flow cell. In the authors' own workflow: Because the immunoSEQ output held only junctional sequences and lacked quality scores, the filtering could not match the filtering applied to full-length reads. To assign V/J genes and CDR3, sequences were annotated using PyIR, a Python wrapper for IgBLAST v1.9, with IMGT germline references. Any read was removed if the V/J assignment was weak (E-value above 1e-6), the CDR3 was missing, or the read contained stop codons, out-of-frame junctions, or ambiguous translated residues. V3J clonotypes were defined as sequences sharing an identical inferred V gene, J gene, and CDR3 amino acid sequence. The percentage overlap between two repertoires was calculated by dividing the number of shared unique clonotypes by the size of the smaller repertoire. RTK rarefaction, the Chao1 estimator, and Recon v2.1 estimates of unobserved clonotypes were used to assess repertoire richness. For all TCRbeta clonotypes obtained by the gDNA method from a few donors, generation probabilities were computed with OLGA. TCRdb took this table from immuneACCESS and kept in-frame rearrangements with V and J called. Such tables lack part of the clones; where checked against another copy, unresolved V genes explain under half of the gap, and the rest is unexplained. D and trimming come from the DNA, and the V and J calls and clone size come from that table. The table for this sample lists 730,000 or so clones; 60% to 80% of them were counted only once. Approximately 1.8% of the sample comes from the top ten.

The paper as a whole reports these results and caveats: Clonotypes shared by all four sorted-subset donors showed higher generation probabilities than non-shared clonotypes. The small number of donors limited the genetic and exposure-history diversity represented. Sampling was limited to blood, and TCR repertoires in tissue likely differ from TCR repertoires in blood. Based on pairwise subsampling, the degree of clonotype sharing among donors was expected to be affected by sequencing depth. Larger estimated clonotype richness was generally found for naive subsets than for memory subsets. Incomplete sequencing was indicated by rarefaction of sorted-subset datasets, despite the large sequencing depth. Sharing across a few donors was observed for 4.5% to 6.5% of naive CD4, less than 4% of naive CD8, 2% to 2.5% of memory CD4, and roughly 0.4% of memory CD8 clonotypes.

This clone appeared a few times. There is no known antigen for this receptor. No per-base quality is available; no much larger clone lies one base away. The sample holds other DNA sequences that translate to the same CDR3. The donors were healthy, HIV-negative adults with no recently reported acute infections or vaccinations. All donors were Caucasian adults living in Nashville, Tennessee, USA. CD4+ T cells were enriched by magnetic negative selection, after which naive cells were positively selected on CD45RA and the negative fraction was taken as the memory subset. Blood was obtained by leukapheresis, after which PBMCs were separated by Ficoll-Histopaque density gradient centrifugation and cryopreserved in liquid nitrogen vapor phase. Analytical flow cytometry was used to check the purity and quantity of each magnetically sorted T cell population. Each sorted fraction had its genomic DNA isolated and then quantified by UV absorbance on a Nanodrop 2000c.

Sample: memory CD4+ T cells sorted from blood. This sample's cell subset or site label indicates: CD45RA-negative fraction. The receptor was derived from a woman aged 25 to 39 in good health.

The DNA sequence is TGCGCCAGCAGCTTGGGGCAGGGAAAAGAGACCCAGTACTTC. Its translation reads: CASSLGQGKETQYF. Rearrangement joined TRBV5-1 to TRBJ2-5; the best D guess is TRBD1, with 5 bases matching. V gives up 0 bases and J gives up 3 bases, and the segment between their germline ends measures 9 bases. From cysteine to phenylalanine, the CDR3 is 14 amino acids long. Here the CDR3 DNA is all that survives: 42 bases in frame from base 1. Reading the germline V gene gives CDR1 SGHRS and CDR2 YFSETQ.